This record covers a single T cell receptor beta chain. Its specificity is not known. The data belong to a study of radiotherapy plus CTLA-4 blockade in lung cancer. On the study more broadly: Of the patients, around 17% showed objective responses and approximately 34% attained disease control. Findings and caveats of the study: Blood-borne expansion of tumor-derived TCR clones followed radiotherapy plus ipilimumab.

TCRdb's table, derived via immunoSEQ multiplex PCR, lists solely in-frame clones and lacks some. The table shows fewer than 35,000 clones, with 60% to 85% occurring only once. V was clipped by 5 bases and J by 4 bases; unmatched bases: 5. Germline V gene sequence: CDR1 MNHEY, CDR2 SMNVEV (reference sequence). CDR3 length: 14 residues. Those patients who had chemo-refractory metastatic non-small-cell lung cancer were given focal radiation along with CTLA-4 blockade through ipilimumab. The origin of this receptor is a human donor with non-small cell lung cancer that progressed on radiotherapy plus ipilimumab. The chain combines TRBV27 with TRBJ2-3; 8 bases line up with TRBD1. The sequenced sample was peripheral blood, obtained from a patient treated with radiotherapy plus ipilimumab. CDR3 sequence (DNA): TGTGCCAGCAGTGTCCGACAGGGGTCAGATACGCAGTATTTT. Its protein product is CASSVRQGSDTQYF.